Presented here are 17 T cell receptor beta chains from one specimen sequenced in a study of vaccination effects on CD4 cells after COVID-19. The ViraFEST assay expanded antigen-specific CD4+ T cells with viral peptide pools before sequencing. Following 10 days of culture, CD4+ T cells were isolated. Either the BNT162b2 or mRNA-1273 vaccine was given to participants in two doses. For these receptors, no antigen is known. Data came from immunoSEQ multiplex PCR; TCRdb stores just in-frame clones and leaves some out. The sample has tens of thousands of clones, around 74% seen once. This specimen consisted of CD4+ T cells from PBMCs cultured with HCoV-229E spike peptides, obtained after COVID-19 vaccination. The source is a human donor who received a COVID-19 vaccine.

The chain uses TRBV6-6 and TRBJ1-1; possible D gene TRBD1, 6 bases. Trimming stripped 8 bases from V and 2 bases from J, with 18 bases between. The CDR3 consists of 15 residues. The germline V gene has CDR1 MNHNY and CDR2 SVGAGI (reference sequence). The CDR3 bases are TGTGCCAGCGAACCAGGGGCTCATTTTAACACTGAAGCTTTCTTT. Amino acids: CASEPGAHFNTEAFF.

The chain couples TRBV30 to TRBJ1-4; 9 nucleotides line up with TRBD1. CDR1 and CDR2 from the germline V gene are GTSNPN and SVGIG (reference sequence). V shed 1 base and J 2 bases; nucleotides not matched to a gene: 17. The CDR3 is 20 residues long. CDR3 sequence reads: CAWSGNAWTGEGGTNEKLFF. CDR3 sequence (DNA): TGTGCCTGGAGTGGAAATGCCTGGACAGGGGAGGGAGGCACTAATGAAAAACTGTTTTTT.

The rearrangement links TRBV5-1 to TRBJ2-5; tentatively, D is TRBD1 or TRBD2 (5 bases each). The ends were cut back, 0 bases at V and 1 base at J, with 10 bases in the middle. Germline V gene data show CDR1 as SGHRS and CDR2 as YFSETQ. CDR3 length: 15 amino acids. The CDR3: CASSLAYGTQETQYF. The CDR3 nucleotides read TGCGCCAGCAGCTTGGCCTACGGGACCCAAGAGACCCAGTACTTC.

The J gene is TRBJ1-4, the V gene TRBV4-2, with D possibly being TRBD1 (6 bases). CDR3 length: 16 amino acids. Per germline, CDR1 LGHNA and CDR2 YNFKEQ. The V and J ends lost 6 bases and 4 bases respectively, with 18 bases between them. CDR3 loop: CASRSQGGGDNEKLFF. The CDR3 coding sequence is TGTGCCAGCAGGTCACAGGGCGGGGGGGATAATGAAAAACTGTTTTTT.

J is TRBJ2-2 and V is TRBV1; the table's D call, TRBD2, has no DNA check behind it. TRBV1 is described as a pseudogene. This CDR3 spans 17 amino acids. The CDR3 DNA is TGCACCAGCAGCCTGCTAGCTCCCTTTGAGGGCACCGGGGAGCTGTTTTTT. Its protein product is CTSSLLAPFEGTGELFF.

The V and J genes are TRBV5-1 and TRBJ2-3, with a tentative D call TRBD1 (6 bases). The CDR3 loop spans 13 amino acids. CDR1 and CDR2 from the germline V gene are SGHRS and YFSETQ. Trimming took off 5 bases at V and 9 bases at J, with 16 bases between the two ends. The DNA of the CDR3 is TGCGCCAGCAGACCCACAGGGAATTGGACGCAGTATTTT. Translated, it gives CASRPTGNWTQYF.

V usage is TRBV3-1 (or the pseudogene TRBV3-2) and J usage is TRBJ1-1; D gene uncertain. Germline V CDR1 and CDR2: LGHDT, YNNKEL (reference sequence). This CDR3 spans 14 amino acids. The ends were cut back, 3 bases at V and 3 bases at J, with 11 bases in the middle. CDR3 in amino acids: CASSQFSGYTEAFF. In DNA form, the CDR3 reads TGTGCCAGCAGCCAGTTCAGCGGGTACACTGAAGCTTTCTTT.

CDR3 region: CASSPNRQGDQPQHF. CDR3 sequence (DNA): TGTGCCAGTAGTCCAAACCGACAGGGCGATCAGCCCCAGCATTTT. The chain carries TRBV19 and TRBJ1-5, with TRBD1 matching over 7 bases. The CDR3 contains 15 residues. Germline V gene lookup returns CDR1 LNHDA and CDR2 SQIVND (reference sequence). Trimming at V came to 5 bases and at J to 5 bases, leaving 9 bases not matched to a gene.

This clone was counted a few times. The V and J genes are TRBV28 and TRBJ1-2; a possible D gene is TRBD1 (5 bases). This CDR3 has 11 amino acids. The germline gives CDR1 MDHEN, CDR2 SYDVKM. Between the trimmed V and J ends, which lost 6 bases and 8 bases, there was a span of 10 bases. In nucleotides, the CDR3 is TGTGCCAGCAGCCAGGCAGGGGGCTACACCTTC. The encoded protein is CASSQAGGYTF.

This chain connects TRBV2 to TRBJ1-5, with 9 positions matching TRBD1. Germline CDR1 reads SNHLY; CDR2 reads FYNNEI. J lost 4 bases, V lost 6 bases, and 7 bases had no gene match. This CDR3 comprises 15 residues. The CDR3 region is CASRGGQGGNQPQHF. In DNA form, the CDR3 reads TGTGCCAGCAGGGGGGGACAGGGAGGAAATCAGCCCCAGCATTTT. The variable domain in full, completed from reference TRBV2 and TRBJ1-5, reads EPEVTQTPSHQVTQMGQEVILRCVPISNHLYFYWYRQILGQKVEFLVSFYNNEISEKSEIFDDQFSVERPDGSNFTLKIRSTKLEDSAMYFCASRGGQGGNQPQHFGDGTRLSIL.

This sequence joins TRBV7-2 and TRBJ2-1; no firm D call. The CDR3 has 13 amino acids. CDR1 is SGHTA and CDR2 is FQGNSA in the germline V gene. Trimming shortened V by 2 bases and J by 2 bases, and 4 bases separated the two germline ends. The CDR3 protein is CASSLNPYNEQFF. As DNA, the CDR3 is TGTGCCAGCAGCTTAAATCCCTACAATGAGCAGTTCTTC. Full variable domain (outside the CDR3, taken from reference TRBV7-2 and TRBJ2-1): GAGVSQSPSNKVTEKGKDVELRCDPISGHTALYWYRQSLGQGLEFLIYFQGNSAPDKSGLPSDRFSAERTGGSVSTLTIQRTQQEDSAVYLCASSLNPYNEQFFGPGTRLTVL.

This chain uses TRBV19 with TRBJ2-3, with TRBD2 matching over 10 bases. From germline, CDR1 is LNHDA and CDR2 SQIVND (reference sequence). V dropped 3 bases and J dropped 5; count of bases not matched to a gene: 8. The CDR3 is 16 residues long. CDR3 nucleotides: TGTGCCAGTAGTATCAGCGGGGGGGCCGGGGTAGATACGCAGTATTTT. This encodes CASSISGGAGVDTQYF.

The V and J genes are TRBV4-2 and TRBJ2-5; D is unclear. Trimming shortened V by 3 bases and J by 5 bases, and 19 bases separated the two germline ends. The CDR3 has 16 residues. In germline, CDR1 is LGHNA, CDR2 YNFKEQ. The chain's CDR3 is CASSQPICLVVETQYF. In nucleotides, the CDR3 is TGTGCCAGCAGCCAGCCAATTTGCCTAGTTGTGGAGACCCAGTACTTC.

V gene TRBV5-6 combines with J gene TRBJ1-1; 10 positions match TRBD1. CDR1 is SGHDT, CDR2 YYEEEE, per germline. Trimming at V came to 4 bases and at J to 4 bases, leaving 7 bases not matched to a gene. There are 15 residues in the CDR3. The CDR3 loop reads CASSLMTGGGTEAFF. CDR3 nucleotide sequence: TGTGCCAGCAGCCTAATGACAGGGGGCGGCACTGAAGCTTTCTTT. The full variable domain, its missing parts supplied by reference TRBV5-6 and TRBJ1-1, is DAGVTQSPTHLIKTRGQQVTLRCSPKSGHDTVSWYQQALGQGPQFIFQYYEEEERQRGNFPDRFSGHQFPNYSSELNVNALLLGDSALYLCASSLMTGGGTEAFFGQGTRLTVV.

V and J are TRBV5-6 and TRBJ2-1; a weak D match, TRBD1 (6 bases). Germline V gene lookup returns CDR1 SGHDT and CDR2 YYEEEE. With 0 bases removed from V and 1 base from J, the gap between germline ends came to 17 bases. This CDR3 comprises 18 residues. In nucleotides, the CDR3 is TGTGCCAGCAGCTTGGCTAGAGCCGGGACACGATCCTACAATGAGCAGTTCTTC. Protein product: CASSLARAGTRSYNEQFF.

The chain combines TRBV18 with TRBJ2-2, with a weak D call TRBD1 (5 bases). CDR3 length equals 13 residues. Trimming stripped 4 bases from V and 5 bases from J, with 8 bases between. Germline lookup yields CDR1 KGHSH and CDR2 LQKENI. As DNA, the CDR3 is TGTGCCAGCTCACTGACAGCTACCGGGGAGCTGTTTTTT. This encodes CASSLTATGELFF.

V usage is TRBV4-1 and J usage is TRBJ1-6; TRBD1 might be the D (6 bases). Germline V lookup: CDR1 MGHRA, CDR2 YSYEKL. CDR3 length equals 14 residues. Trimming stripped 0 bases from V and 7 bases from J, with 7 bases between. The CDR3 DNA follows: TGCGCCAGCAGCCAAGAAACAGGGAATTCACCCCTCCACTTT. Translated, it gives CASSQETGNSPLHF.